These 25 T cell receptor beta chains share one sample of origin, sequenced in a study of blood T cell repertoires in COVID-19. TCRdb's table, derived via immunoSEQ multiplex PCR, lists solely in-frame clones and lacks some. The sample includes about 120,000 clones, 87% of them seen just once. Sequenced material: peripheral blood. These receptors all stem from a human donor in a cohort sampled during active COVID-19.

The chain is built from TRBV19 and TRBJ1-2, with 7 bases lining up with TRBD1. Germline CDR1 is LNHDA and CDR2 is SQIVND (reference sequence). The V and J ends lost 7 bases and 1 base, in that order; junction bases with no gene match: 12. This CDR3 contains 16 residues. This CDR3 is CASKTGSSGNNYGYTF. The CDR3 region has the DNA TGTGCCAGTAAGACAGGGTCTTCCGGAAATAACTATGGCTACACCTTC.

J is TRBJ2-1 and V is TRBV10-3, with 13 bases lining up with TRBD2. Germline V lookup: CDR1 ENHRY, CDR2 SYGVKD. The V gene end was trimmed by 8 bases and the J gene end by 4 bases; junction bases not matched to a gene: 8. The CDR3 has 16 residues. CDR3 bases: TGTGCCATCGCCGGGACTAGCGGGATCACGTACAATGAGCAGTTCTTC. This sequence encodes CAIAGTSGITYNEQFF.

The V and J genes are TRBV5-1 and TRBJ2-5; 11 positions agree with TRBD1. The V gene end was trimmed by 5 bases and the J gene end by 5 bases; junction bases not matched to a gene: 11. The CDR3 has 16 residues. The germline gives CDR1 SGHRS, CDR2 YFSETQ. CDR3 in amino acids: CASRFPGQGDGETQYF. CDR3 sequence (DNA): TGCGCCAGCAGATTCCCGGGACAGGGGGACGGGGAGACCCAGTACTTC.

This chain links TRBV11-2 with TRBJ2-3; TRBD2 agrees at 8 bases. J lost 4 bases, V lost 11 bases, and 11 bases had no gene match. Per the germline V gene, CDR1 is SGHAT and CDR2 is FQNNGV. The CDR3 consists of 14 residues. Here the CDR3 reads CAGSTSGRPDTQYF. The CDR3 DNA reads TGTGCCGGGAGCACAAGCGGGAGACCAGATACGCAGTATTTT.

In DNA, the CDR3 is TGTGCCTGGAGTGTAAGGGGCGGGGGAGACGAGCAGTACTTC. Translated, it gives CAWSVRGGGDEQYF. The chain carries TRBV30 and TRBJ2-7, with 7 bases fitting TRBD2. After removal of 0 bases from V and 5 bases from J, the junction contained 7 bases not matched to a gene. Germline-derived CDR1 and CDR2 are GTSNPN and SVGIG (reference sequence). The CDR3 sequence is 14 residues long. The full variable domain, rest sourced from reference TRBV30 and TRBJ2-7, is SQTIHQWPATLVQPVGSPLSLECTVEGTSNPNLYWYRQAAGRGLQLLFYSVGIGQISSEVPQNLSASRPQDRQFILSSKKLLLSDSGFYLCAWSVRGGGDEQYFGPGTRLTVT.

This sequence joins TRBV7-9 and TRBJ2-7; 7 bases are a match to TRBD2. V dropped 7 bases and J dropped 0; count of bases not matched to a gene: 6. Germline CDR1 is SEHNR and CDR2 is FQNEAQ (reference sequence). CDR3 length: 14 amino acids. CDR3 nucleotide sequence: TGTGCCAGCACCTCTAGCGGAATCTCCTACGAGCAGTACTTC. This encodes CASTSSGISYEQYF.

This clone has only one observation. The chain carries TRBV6-5 and TRBJ1-1, with D maybe TRBD1 (5 bases). There are 15 residues in the CDR3. Trimming left V 5 bases short and J 3 bases short, with 16 bases between. Germline CDR1 reads MNHEY; CDR2 reads SVGAGI. Here the CDR3 DNA reads TGTGCCAGCAGTCCCCAGCCCATGACAGACACTGAAGCTTTCTTT. Its translation: CASSPQPMTDTEAFF.

The chain is built from TRBV6-4 and TRBJ2-2; tentative D call: TRBD2 (6 bases). The ends were cut back, 8 bases at V and 3 bases at J, with 16 bases in the middle. From germline, CDR1 is MRHNA and CDR2 SNTAGT. CDR3 size: 15 residues. The CDR3 spells CASGGQGGDTGELFF. As DNA, the CDR3 is TGTGCCAGCGGCGGGCAGGGCGGGGACACCGGGGAGCTGTTTTTT.

The chain couples TRBV7-9 to TRBJ2-2; perhaps TRBD2 as D (5 bases). CDR3 length: 15 amino acids. V was shortened by 2 bases and J by 4 bases, with 11 bases between the two germline ends. Germline V CDR1 and CDR2: SEHNR, FQNEAQ (reference sequence). The CDR3 spells CASSLLGSLTGELFF. In nucleotides, the CDR3 is TGTGCCAGCAGCTTACTGGGGAGTCTCACCGGGGAGCTGTTTTTT.

The CDR3 loop reads CATLGTGMGHNEQFF. CDR3 bases: TGTGCCACCCTCGGGACAGGGATGGGTCACAATGAGCAGTTCTTC. The chain has TRBV10-3 and TRBJ2-1, with 9 bases that match TRBD1. Germline V gives CDR1 ENHRY, CDR2 SYGVKD. This CDR3 region has 15 residues. V lost 10 bases, J lost 5 bases, and 12 bases stayed unmatched.

The rearrangement joins TRBV6-5 to TRBJ1-1; D is possibly TRBD1 (5 bases). The V end was cut by 7 bases, the J end by 1 base, with 10 bases between. The CDR3 is made up of 13 amino acids. Germline V gives CDR1 MNHEY, CDR2 SVGAGI. CDR3 protein: CASIRTGNTEAFF. DNA of the CDR3: TGTGCCAGCATCCGAACAGGGAACACTGAAGCTTTCTTT.

This clone was detected once. The rearrangement joins TRBV6-5 to TRBJ2-1; 7 bases match TRBD2. Germline V CDR1 and CDR2: MNHEY, SVGAGI. This CDR3 has 15 amino acids. V lost 7 bases to trimming and J lost 1 base; unmatched junction nucleotides: 7. The chain's CDR3 is CASKEGGSSYNEQFF. For the CDR3, the DNA is TGTGCCAGCAAGGAAGGCGGGAGTTCCTACAATGAGCAGTTCTTC.

V gene TRBV11-2 combines with J gene TRBJ2-1, with a possible D match to TRBD2 (6 bases). The CDR3 has 17 amino acids. CDR1 is SGHAT, CDR2 FQNNGV, per germline. Trimming stripped 2 bases from V and 6 bases from J, with 20 bases between. CDR3 sequence (DNA): TGTGCCAGCAGCTTAAGGACAAACAGACTAGAAAGCAATGAGCAGTTCTTC. Encoded protein: CASSLRTNRLESNEQFF.

This chain uses TRBV14 with TRBJ2-2, with 7 positions matching TRBD1. The CDR3 runs to 21 residues. Germline CDR1 and CDR2: SGHDN and FVKESK. The ends lost 0 bases at V and 3 bases at J; junction bases unmatched: 19. CDR3 sequence reads: CASSQDYDTHWQGVDTGELFF. As DNA, the CDR3 is TGTGCCAGCAGCCAAGATTACGATACCCACTGGCAGGGGGTGGACACCGGGGAGCTGTTTTTT.

This chain's CDR3 is CASSQATGMAQPQHF. The CDR3 bases are TGCGCCAGCAGCCAAGCTACAGGTATGGCTCAGCCCCAGCATTTT. The gene calls are TRBV4-1 and TRBJ1-5; D may be TRBD1 (5 bases). The CDR3 is made up of 15 amino acids. Trimming removed 1 base at V and 6 bases at J, with 13 bases between. CDR1 MGHRA and CDR2 YSYEKL come from the germline V gene.

The rearrangement links TRBV5-1 to TRBJ2-3, with 10 bases lining up with TRBD1. Germline trimming cut 5 bases from V and 1 base from J; bases unmatched to any gene: 4. Germline values: CDR1 SGHRS, CDR2 YFSETQ. This CDR3 contains 15 residues. The CDR3 sequence: CASRVTGGGTDTQYF. The DNA for the CDR3 is TGCGCCAGCAGGGTGACAGGGGGCGGCACAGATACGCAGTATTTT.

The genes are TRBV11-2 and TRBJ2-5, with 13 nucleotides matching TRBD2. The CDR3 loop spans 18 amino acids. CDR1 SGHAT and CDR2 FQNNGV come from the germline V gene. V gave up 4 bases and J gave up 5 bases; unmatched junction bases: 13. The CDR3 DNA follows: TGTGCCAGCAGCTCTAAACCGGGACTAGCGGGGCGAGGGGAGACCCAGTACTTC. Its protein product is CASSSKPGLAGRGETQYF.

V usage is TRBV28 and J usage is TRBJ1-2, with TRBD1 matching over 7 bases. The J segment lost 4 bases and the V segment lost 3 bases, leaving 5 bases of the junction unmatched. This CDR3 is built from 14 residues. Germline V gene lookup returns CDR1 MDHEN and CDR2 SYDVKM. The CDR3 DNA sequence: TGTGCCAGCAGTTTTGGGGGACAGAGCTATGGCTACACCTTC. Translated, it gives CASSFGGQSYGYTF.

CDR3 sequence: CASRSTGTSFNTGELFF. The CDR3 bases are TGTGCCAGTAGGTCGACCGGGACTAGTTTTAACACCGGGGAGCTGTTTTTT. The chain recombines TRBV19 with TRBJ2-2; TRBD2 aligns across 8 bases. The germline V gene encodes CDR1 LNHDA and CDR2 SQIVND (reference sequence). Trimming removed 6 bases from V and 2 bases from J; junction bases left unmatched: 11. This CDR3 has 17 residues.

The V and J genes are TRBV5-1 and TRBJ2-1; 7 bases agree with TRBD2. V shed 4 bases, J shed 7 bases, and the junction held 5 bases outside the gene matches. Germline V gene sequence: CDR1 SGHRS, CDR2 YFSETQ. The CDR3 extends over 13 amino acids. CDR3 DNA: TGCGCCAGCAGCCCCGTGGGAGGGAATGAGCAGTTCTTC. It specifies CASSPVGGNEQFF.

CDR3 residues: CASSLPGQVTRGDTEAFF. Here the CDR3 DNA reads TGTGCCAGCAGCCTTCCGGGACAGGTAACTCGAGGGGACACTGAAGCTTTCTTT. This chain uses TRBV28 with TRBJ1-1, with 8 bases aligning to TRBD1. The CDR3 totals 18 residues. J lost 3 bases, V lost 6 bases, and 18 bases had no gene match. CDR1 MDHEN and CDR2 SYDVKM come from the germline V gene.

The genes are TRBV27 and TRBJ2-1; 11 bases fit TRBD2. The length of the CDR3 is 16 residues. The germline V gene encodes CDR1 MNHEY and CDR2 SMNVEV (reference sequence). V lost 4 bases and J lost 3; bases outside the gene matches: 5. The CDR3 loop reads CASSSSGLAVYNEQFF. CDR3 DNA sequence: TGTGCCAGCAGTTCCTCGGGACTAGCGGTCTACAATGAGCAGTTCTTC.

The CDR3, as DNA: TGTGCCAGCAGCCAGGGGGTCGAGACCCAGTACTTC. This codes for CASSQGVETQYF. This chain joins TRBV28 and TRBJ2-5; TRBD1 matches at 7 bases. The CDR3 consists of 12 residues. Germline CDR1 reads MDHEN; CDR2 reads SYDVKM. V lost 6 bases to trimming and J lost 5 bases; unmatched junction nucleotides: 3.

This chain links TRBV7-2 with TRBJ1-1, with 7 bases identical to TRBD1. V lost 5 bases and J lost 4; bases outside the gene matches: 10. There are 15 residues in the CDR3. Germline CDR1 is SGHTA and CDR2 is FQGNSA. This CDR3 is CASSPHGQVTTEAFF. The CDR3 region has the DNA TGTGCCAGCAGCCCCCACGGACAGGTGACCACTGAAGCTTTCTTT.

This chain joins TRBV7-2 and TRBJ1-2; D gene ambiguous. The V gene lost 1 base and the J gene lost 8 bases, with 20 bases spanning the gap. The CDR3 has 16 residues. Germline-derived CDR1 and CDR2 are SGHTA and FQGNSA. The CDR3 nucleotides are TGTGCCAGCAGCTTAGGCCCGTGGGGAAGGGAGGAGGGCTACACCTTC. Encoded protein: CASSLGPWGREEGYTF.